The 4 T cell receptor beta chains below were found in one sample sequenced in a study of cytomegalovirus exposure and HLA in healthy donors. Sequencing used immunoSEQ multiplex PCR; TCRdb keeps in-frame clones, though not all of them. The sample includes some 140,000 clones, approximately 80% of them seen just once. Sequencing was performed on PBMCs. The origin of the receptors is a man in his thirties or forties in good health and CMV-seropositive.

The J gene is TRBJ2-7, the V gene TRBV7-2; D might be TRBD1 (6 bases). The germline V and J ends were trimmed by 0 bases and 2 bases, with 14 bases remaining between them. The germline V gene encodes CDR1 SGHTA and CDR2 FQGNSA. The length of the CDR3 is 16 residues. The CDR3 reads CASSLAAGVGTYEQYF. In DNA, the CDR3 is TGTGCCAGCAGCTTAGCCGCAGGGGTCGGGACCTACGAGCAGTACTTC.

The CDR3, as DNA: TGTGCCACCAGCAGAGATCGGCAGGACCAAGAGACCCAGTACTTC. Its translation is CATSRDRQDQETQYF. The J gene is TRBJ2-5, the V gene TRBV15; D is uncertain. The germline V gene encodes CDR1 LNHNV and CDR2 YYDKDF (reference sequence). Trimming removed 0 bases at V and 0 bases at J, with 8 bases between. The CDR3 extends over 15 amino acids.

A remark on this clone: Other DNA sequences in this sample translate to the same CDR3. This chain joins TRBV5-4 and TRBJ2-7; 12 nucleotides match TRBD2. The CDR3 is 16 amino acids. CDR1 is SGHNT, CDR2 YYREEE, per germline (reference sequence). With V trimmed by 3 bases and J by 2 bases, 6 bases remained unmatched. CDR3 bases: TGTGCCAGCAGCTCGAGGACTAGCGGGACACCCTACGAGCAGTACTTC. Encoded protein: CASSSRTSGTPYEQYF.

V gene TRBV2 combines with J gene TRBJ2-3; 7 bases align to TRBD1. This CDR3 has 16 residues. Germline CDR1 reads SNHLY; CDR2 reads FYNNEI. The J segment lost 0 bases and the V segment lost 8 bases, leaving 11 bases of the junction unmatched. CDR3 sequence: CASQGDQITSTDTQYF. The CDR3 DNA reads as TGTGCCAGCCAGGGGGACCAAATTACTAGCACAGATACGCAGTATTTT.